The clone carrying this T cell receptor (beta chain) was recorded a few times. What it binds is not known. The source of the sample is a study of early T cells in non-severe SARS-CoV-2 infection. For the study at large: Sequencing used unsorted whole-blood bulk RNA, so chains lack pairing. Study-wide results and limits: VDJdb matching favored anti-spike CD8 responses, missing private and CD4 specificities.

TCRdb analysed the 5' RACE reads with MiXCR anew, one entry per CDR3 protein. The sample has approximately 68,000 distinct CDR3 sequences, around 10% seen once. V shed 7 bases and J shed 2 bases, with 10 bases lying between them. The CDR3 runs 13 residues. Per germline, CDR1 SNHLY and CDR2 FYNNEI. The origin of this receptor is an adult who was a healthcare worker with PCR-confirmed SARS-CoV-2 infection or an uninfected control (not recorded which). This chain links TRBV2 with TRBJ2-3; no reliable D call. The sample here was whole blood, taken at baseline. This chain's CDR3 is CASKVDFTDTQYF. In DNA form, the CDR3 reads TGTGCCAGCAAAGTCGACTTCACAGATACGCAGTATTTT.